This T cell receptor (beta chain) was identified during a study of regulatory T cells in long-lasting Graves disease. Whole-study context: New Graves' disease cases had less than 3 months of antithyroid drugs. Study-wide findings and caveats: There were preferences for TRBV28, TRBJ1-2 and TRBJ2-5 in persistent disease.

Libraries of TCR beta came from iRepertoire HTBI primers plus Arm-PCR of CDR3 regions. TCRdb ran MiXCR on the multiplex PCR reads and lists one entry per CDR3 protein. Altogether approximately 400,000 distinct CDR3 sequences are present, 14% to 15% being singletons, with the ten largest covering around 17%. CDR1 is SGHAT, CDR2 FQDESV, per germline (reference sequence). This CDR3 has 14 residues. On this clonotype: The antigen is unknown. The junction departs from germline at one end; a sequencing error may be responsible.

Time point denoted: newly diagnosed GD, antithyroid drugs for less than 3 months. From PBMCs, RNA was extracted and then used to make the TCR library. These data also formed part of another study, on T cells in Graves' hyperthyroidism and ophthalmopathy. That report notes: Most clonotypes expanded in thyroid above 0.001 were likewise present in blood.

The clonotype comes from a woman between 25 and 40 years old with Graves disease. V gene TRBV11-1 combines with J gene TRBJ2-7; TRBD2 matches at 7 bases. Specimen: peripheral blood mononuclear cells (PBMCs), collected at new diagnosis, from a patient treated with antithyroid drugs. The CDR3 loop is CASSLMGGAYEQYF. CDR3 DNA sequence: TGCGCCAGCAGCTTGATGGGGGGGGCCTACGAGCAGTACTTC.